This TCR beta chain was identified in a study of control samples from healthy donors and cancer patients. This table comes from immunoSEQ multiplex PCR, and its TCRdb copy is limited to in-frame clones, with some not included. Among hundreds of thousands of clones, approximately 80% were seen once, and the ten largest hold about an eighth. Germline loops: CDR1 WSHSY, CDR2 SAAADI. This CDR3 spans 12 amino acids. V was trimmed by 6 bases and J by 0 bases, leaving 6 bases between them. Source material: PBMCs. The chain combines TRBV10-2 with TRBJ2-7; no clear D gene. The receptor's source is a woman aged 55 to 70 with lung cancer. CDR3 protein: CASRYTSYEQYF. The CDR3 nucleotides read TGCGCCAGCAGGTACACCTCCTACGAGCAGTACTTC.